These 17 T cell receptor beta chains originate from one sample sequenced in a study of T cells in Graves' hyperthyroidism and ophthalmopathy. RNA transcripts yielded amplified TCR beta CDR3 regions. With the HTBI primer set, the TCR CDR3 went through a first round of RT-PCR. TCRdb redid the calling of the multiplex PCR reads with MiXCR, one entry per CDR3 protein. The sample holds some 760,000 distinct CDR3 sequences, roughly 15% seen once. The source material was blood. These TCRs come from a woman under 30 with Graves' hyperthyroidism.

This clonotype was seen repeatedly, ten times or more. This chain uses TRBV6-2 or TRBV6-3 with TRBJ2-7; possible D gene TRBD2, 5 bases. In germline, CDR1 is MNHEY, CDR2 SVGEGT. The CDR3 runs 15 residues. Trimming removed 0 bases from V and 4 bases from J, with 13 bases in between. The CDR3 nucleotides are TGTGCCAGCAGTTACTCCCAGCGGAGTACTTACGAGCAGTACTTC. Its translation: CASSYSQRSTYEQYF.

This clonotype was observed once. This chain links TRBV9 with TRBJ2-3, with 8 nucleotides matching TRBD2. With 7 bases clipped from V and 3 bases from J, the junction kept 10 bases outside the gene matches. This CDR3 contains 15 residues. CDR1 is SGDLS and CDR2 is YYNGEE in the germline V gene. The CDR3: CASSGGTARTDTQYF. CDR3 sequence (DNA): TGTGCCAGCTCGGGGGGGACGGCGAGGACAGATACGCAGTATTTT.

The chain uses TRBV19 and TRBJ1-2; D may be TRBD1 (5 bases). The CDR3 sequence is 12 residues long. Germline V gene data show CDR1 as LNHDA and CDR2 as SQIVND (reference sequence). The germline V and J ends were trimmed by 3 bases and 5 bases, with 7 bases remaining between them. The CDR3 nucleotides are TGTGCCAGTAGTATCCCAGGGTATGGCTACACCTTC. Amino acids: CASSIPGYGYTF.

This clonotype turned up a few times. The chain combines TRBV19 with TRBJ1-1, with a tentative D call TRBD1 (6 bases). Trimming removed 4 bases from V and 1 base from J, with 13 bases in between. This CDR3 comprises 15 residues. Germline CDR1 reads LNHDA; CDR2 reads SQIVND (reference sequence). The CDR3 DNA is TGTGCCAGTAGTACCCCCGGGACATCGAACACTGAAGCTTTCTTT. This encodes CASSTPGTSNTEAFF.

At least ten counts were recorded for this clonotype. The chain carries TRBV11-2 and TRBJ2-7, with D maybe TRBD2 (6 bases). The CDR3 covers 16 residues. The germline V gene encodes CDR1 SGHAT and CDR2 FQNNGV. V was pared by 8 bases and J by 0 bases, with 20 bases between. CDR3 nucleotide sequence: TGTGCCAGCTCAAAATGGCCCGGCGGGAACTCCTACGAGCAGTACTTC. Translating it yields CASSKWPGGNSYEQYF.

The chain recombines TRBV25-1 with TRBJ2-7, with TRBD1 identical over 7 bases. CDR3 length: 14 amino acids. V lost 4 bases, J lost 5 bases, and 8 bases stayed unmatched. Germline-derived CDR1 and CDR2 are MGHDK and SYGVNS. Here the CDR3 DNA reads TGTGCCAGCAGTGGCCCAGACAGGGATAACGAGCAGTACTTC. It encodes CASSGPDRDNEQYF.

For this clonotype: A much more abundant neighbour one base away suggests this may be a read error. The CDR3: CATQQENQPQHF. CDR3 sequence (DNA): TGTGCCACCCAACAGGAGAATCAGCCCCAGCATTTT. V and J are TRBV6-1 and TRBJ1-5, with D maybe TRBD1 (5 bases). The germline V gene has CDR1 MNHNS and CDR2 SASEGT. V gave up 10 bases and J gave up 4 bases, with 11 bases separating them. The CDR3 spans 12 residues.

This clonotype showed up many times. The genes are TRBV28 and TRBJ1-5; possible D gene TRBD1, 6 bases. Germline values: CDR1 MDHEN, CDR2 SYDVKM. The ends were cut back, 8 bases at V and 4 bases at J, with 12 bases in the middle. The length of the CDR3 is 13 residues. CDR3 DNA: TGTGCCAGCCGGACAGCCTTTAATCAGCCCCAGCATTTT. It yields the protein CASRTAFNQPQHF.

The sample holds many counts of this clonotype. The chain is built from TRBV5-4 and TRBJ2-5; 14 bases map to TRBD2. J gave up 4 bases and V 3 bases, and 5 bases lay outside the gene matches. CDR3 length: 16 amino acids. The V gene's germline CDR1 is SGHNT and CDR2 YYREEE (reference sequence). The CDR3, as DNA: TGTGCCAGCAGCTCAGGGACTAGCGGGAGTCTAGAGACCCAGTACTTC. Protein product: CASSSGTSGSLETQYF.

There are a few counts of this clonotype. The V and J genes are TRBV4-1 and TRBJ2-4; D tentatively fits TRBD1 or TRBD2 (7 bases each). Germline assignment: CDR1 MGHRA and CDR2 YSYEKL. V was clipped by 1 base and J by 3 bases, with 16 bases between them. The CDR3 has 17 amino acids. The CDR3 spells CASSQGRARGGKNIQYF. The CDR3 nucleotides read TGCGCCAGCAGCCAAGGAAGGGCCAGGGGGGGCAAAAACATTCAGTACTTC.

The table lists this clonotype with a few counts. The V gene is TRBV18, the J gene TRBJ2-2; 7 nucleotides agree with TRBD2. The germline gives CDR1 KGHSH, CDR2 LQKENI. The CDR3 has 15 residues. V was clipped by 8 bases and J by 0 bases; unmatched bases: 6. The CDR3 DNA reads TGTGCCAGCCCTATTAGCGGGTCGAACACCGGGGAGCTGTTTTTT. Translation gives CASPISGSNTGELFF.

The chain employs TRBV3-1 and TRBJ2-6; 9 nucleotides match TRBD1. Germline values: CDR1 LGHDT, CDR2 YNNKEL (reference sequence). J lost 4 bases, V lost 4 bases, and 8 bases had no gene match. The CDR3 runs to 17 residues. CDR3 DNA: TGTGCCAGCAGCCTAAGGACAGGGGTCGCCGGGGCCAACGTCCTGACTTTC. Protein product: CASSLRTGVAGANVLTF.

The chain recombines TRBV6-6 with TRBJ1-2, with 12 bases matching TRBD1. J gave up 6 bases and V 2 bases, and 7 bases lay outside the gene matches. Germline CDR1 is MNHNY and CDR2 is SVGAGI (reference sequence). The CDR3 spans 16 residues. CDR3 amino acids: CASSYTWDRGRNGYTF. The CDR3 region has the DNA TGTGCCAGCAGTTACACCTGGGACAGGGGGCGGAATGGCTACACCTTC.

V usage is TRBV19 and J usage is TRBJ1-5; weak D call: TRBD1 (6 bases). This CDR3 spans 14 amino acids. CDR1 is LNHDA, CDR2 SQIVND, per germline (reference sequence). V was trimmed by 5 bases and J by 4 bases, leaving 12 bases between them. The DNA of the CDR3 is TGTGCCAGTAGTGGCAGGGGTGGGAATCAGCCCCAGCATTTT. Translated, it gives CASSGRGGNQPQHF.

This clonotype was seen only a few times. The chain has TRBV20-1 and TRBJ2-3, with D possibly TRBD1 on 5 matching bases. In germline, CDR1 is DFQATT, CDR2 SNEGSKA (reference sequence). V was cut by 8 bases and J by 1 base, with 16 bases left in between. This CDR3 is 14 amino acids long. The CDR3 region is CSIEAGSRTDTQYF. DNA of the CDR3: TGCAGTATTGAGGCAGGGTCACGCACAGATACGCAGTATTTT.

This clonotype was seen many times. The chain links TRBV12-3 or TRBV12-4 to TRBJ2-7; tentatively, D is TRBD2 (6 bases). Between the trimmed V and J ends, which lost 8 bases and 3 bases, there was a span of 17 bases. The CDR3 is made up of 14 amino acids. CDR3 amino acids: CASSLRDQDYEQYF. The CDR3 nucleotides read TGTGCCAGCTCACTGCGGGACCAGGACTACGAGCAGTACTTC.

This clonotype was seen only a few times. This sequence joins TRBV10-3 and TRBJ1-1, with TRBD1 matching 10 bases. V was pared by 6 bases and J by 6 bases, with 4 bases of the junction left unmatched. The CDR3 has 13 residues. Germline CDR1 is ENHRY and CDR2 is SYGVKD. In DNA form, the CDR3 reads TGTGCCATCAGCGGACAGGGGGGGGCTGAAGCTTTCTTT. The encoded protein is CAISGQGGAEAFF.